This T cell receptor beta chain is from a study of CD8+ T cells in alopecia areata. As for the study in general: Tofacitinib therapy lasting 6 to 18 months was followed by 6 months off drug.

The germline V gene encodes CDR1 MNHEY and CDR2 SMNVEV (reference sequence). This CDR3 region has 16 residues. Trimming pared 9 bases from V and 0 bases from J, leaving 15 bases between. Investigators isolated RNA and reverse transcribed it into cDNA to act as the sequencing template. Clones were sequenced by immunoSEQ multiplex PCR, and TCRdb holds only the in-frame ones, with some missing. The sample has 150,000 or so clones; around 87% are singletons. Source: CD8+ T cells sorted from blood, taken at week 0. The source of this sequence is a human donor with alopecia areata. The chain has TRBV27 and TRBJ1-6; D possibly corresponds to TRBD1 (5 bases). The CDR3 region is CASSGPPSSYNSPLHF. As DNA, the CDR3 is TGTGCCAGTTCGGGGCCGCCGAGCTCCTATAATTCACCCCTCCACTTT.